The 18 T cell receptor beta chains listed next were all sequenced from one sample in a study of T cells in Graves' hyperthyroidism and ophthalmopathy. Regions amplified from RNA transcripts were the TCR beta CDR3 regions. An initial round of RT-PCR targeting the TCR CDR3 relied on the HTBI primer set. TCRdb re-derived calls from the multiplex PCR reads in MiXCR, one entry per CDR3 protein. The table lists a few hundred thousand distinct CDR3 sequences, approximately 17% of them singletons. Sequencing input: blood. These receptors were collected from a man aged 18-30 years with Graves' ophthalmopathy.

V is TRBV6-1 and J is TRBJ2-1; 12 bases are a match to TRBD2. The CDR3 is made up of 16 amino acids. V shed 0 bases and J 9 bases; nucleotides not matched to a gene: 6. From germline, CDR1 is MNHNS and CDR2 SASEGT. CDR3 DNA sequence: TGTGCCAGCAGTGAAGCCCTAGCGGGGGGGAGCGCTGAGCAGTTCTTC. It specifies CASSEALAGGSAEQFF.

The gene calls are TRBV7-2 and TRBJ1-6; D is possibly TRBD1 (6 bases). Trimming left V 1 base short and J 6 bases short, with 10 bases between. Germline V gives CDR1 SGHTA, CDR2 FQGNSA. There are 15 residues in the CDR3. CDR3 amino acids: CASSLVLQGNSPLHF. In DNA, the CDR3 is TGTGCCAGCAGCTTAGTATTACAGGGTAATTCACCCCTCCACTTT.

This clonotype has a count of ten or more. As DNA, the CDR3 is TGTGCCAGCAGCTTAGGGGGGTCCGGGCAGTTCTTC. This encodes CASSLGGSGQFF. The chain recombines TRBV11-2 with TRBJ2-1; D possibly matches TRBD1 or TRBD2 (5 bases each). V shed 1 base and J shed 12 bases, with 10 bases lying between them. This CDR3 has 12 residues. Germline lookup yields CDR1 SGHAT and CDR2 FQNNGV.

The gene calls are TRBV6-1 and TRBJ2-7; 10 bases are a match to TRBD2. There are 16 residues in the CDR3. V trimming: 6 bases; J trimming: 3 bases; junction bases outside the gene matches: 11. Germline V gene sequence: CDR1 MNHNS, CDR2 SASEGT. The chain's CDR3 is CASRTLLAGGIYEQYF. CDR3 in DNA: TGTGCCAGCAGGACACTGTTAGCGGGGGGAATCTACGAGCAGTACTTC.

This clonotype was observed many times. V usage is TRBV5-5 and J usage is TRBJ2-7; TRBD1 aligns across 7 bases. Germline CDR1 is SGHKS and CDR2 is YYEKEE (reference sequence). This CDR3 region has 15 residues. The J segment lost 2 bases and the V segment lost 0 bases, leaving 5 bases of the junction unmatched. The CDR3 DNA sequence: TGTGCCAGCAGCTTGGCCCCAGGGGGAGCCTACGAGCAGTACTTC. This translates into CASSLAPGGAYEQYF.

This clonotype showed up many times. CDR3 coding DNA: TGTGCCACCAGCAGAGATGCGCCGAGTTTTACTGAAGCTTTCTTT. Encoded protein: CATSRDAPSFTEAFF. J is TRBJ1-1 and V is TRBV15; D unresolved. Trimming took off 0 bases at V and 5 bases at J, with 13 bases between the two ends. The CDR3 totals 15 residues. Germline CDR1 reads LNHNV; CDR2 reads YYDKDF (reference sequence).

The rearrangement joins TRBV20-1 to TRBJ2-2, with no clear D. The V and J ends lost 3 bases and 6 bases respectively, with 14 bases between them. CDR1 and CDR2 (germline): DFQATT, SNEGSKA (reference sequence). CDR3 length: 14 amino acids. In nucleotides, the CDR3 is TGCAGTGCTAGTTCCCAACTCGCGGCCGGGGAGCTGTTTTTT. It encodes CSASSQLAAGELFF.

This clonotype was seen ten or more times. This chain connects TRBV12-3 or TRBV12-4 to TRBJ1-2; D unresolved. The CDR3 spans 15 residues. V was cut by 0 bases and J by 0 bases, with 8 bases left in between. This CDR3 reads CASSLAGGTNYGYTF. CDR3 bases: TGTGCCAGCAGTTTAGCAGGTGGGACTAACTATGGCTACACCTTC.

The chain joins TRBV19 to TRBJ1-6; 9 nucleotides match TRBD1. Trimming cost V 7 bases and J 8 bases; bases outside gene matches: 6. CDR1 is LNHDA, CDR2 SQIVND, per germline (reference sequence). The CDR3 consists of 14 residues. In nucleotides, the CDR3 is TGTGCCAGTAACAGGGGGCTTCGAGATTCACCCCTCCACTTT. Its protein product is CASNRGLRDSPLHF.

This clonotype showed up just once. CDR3 amino acids: CASSPSGGEGYTF. In nucleotides, the CDR3 is TGCGCCAGCAGCCCCAGCGGGGGCGAAGGCTACACCTTC. The V gene is TRBV5-1, the J gene TRBJ1-2; D is perhaps TRBD1 (6 bases). This CDR3 spans 13 amino acids. The V end was cut by 4 bases, the J end by 8 bases, with 15 bases between. Germline CDR1 and CDR2: SGHRS and YFSETQ.

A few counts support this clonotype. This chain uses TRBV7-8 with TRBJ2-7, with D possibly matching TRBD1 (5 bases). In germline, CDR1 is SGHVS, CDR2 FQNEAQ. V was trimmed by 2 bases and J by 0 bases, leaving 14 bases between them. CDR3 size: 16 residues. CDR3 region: CASSLIRGPYSYEQYF. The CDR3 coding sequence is TGTGCCAGCAGCTTAATTAGGGGCCCCTACTCCTACGAGCAGTACTTC.

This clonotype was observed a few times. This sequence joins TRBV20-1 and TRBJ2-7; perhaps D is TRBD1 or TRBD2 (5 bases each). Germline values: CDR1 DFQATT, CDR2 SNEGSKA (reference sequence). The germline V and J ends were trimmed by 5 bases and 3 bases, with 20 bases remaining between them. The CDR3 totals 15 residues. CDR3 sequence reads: CSALLRDGWYYEQYF. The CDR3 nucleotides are TGCAGTGCTCTCCTCCGGGACGGATGGTACTACGAGCAGTACTTC.

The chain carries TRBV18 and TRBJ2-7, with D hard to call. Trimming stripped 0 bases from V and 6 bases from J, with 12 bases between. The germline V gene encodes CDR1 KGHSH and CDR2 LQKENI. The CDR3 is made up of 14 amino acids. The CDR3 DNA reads TGTGCCAGCTCACCACCGGGGAAACAGCTCGAGCAGTACTTC. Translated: CASSPPGKQLEQYF. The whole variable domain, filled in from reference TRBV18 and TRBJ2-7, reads NAGVMQNPRHLVRRRGQEARLRCSPMKGHSHVYWYRQLPEEGLKFMVYLQKENIIDESGMPKERFSAEFPKEGPSILRIQQVVRGDSAAYFCASSPPGKQLEQYFGPGTRLTVT.

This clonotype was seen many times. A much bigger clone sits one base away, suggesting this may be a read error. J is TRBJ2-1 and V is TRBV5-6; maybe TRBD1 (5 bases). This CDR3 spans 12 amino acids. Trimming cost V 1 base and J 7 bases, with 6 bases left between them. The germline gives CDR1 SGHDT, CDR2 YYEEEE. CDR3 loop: CASSLKGNEQFF. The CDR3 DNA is TGTGCCAGCAGCTTGAAGGGGAATGAGCAGTTCTTC.

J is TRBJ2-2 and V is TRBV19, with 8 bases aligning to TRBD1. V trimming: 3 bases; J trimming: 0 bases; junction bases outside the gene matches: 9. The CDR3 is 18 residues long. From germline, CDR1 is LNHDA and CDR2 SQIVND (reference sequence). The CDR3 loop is CASSIPAWGQANTGELFF. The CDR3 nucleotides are TGTGCCAGTAGTATTCCCGCTTGGGGACAGGCGAACACCGGGGAGCTGTTTTTT.

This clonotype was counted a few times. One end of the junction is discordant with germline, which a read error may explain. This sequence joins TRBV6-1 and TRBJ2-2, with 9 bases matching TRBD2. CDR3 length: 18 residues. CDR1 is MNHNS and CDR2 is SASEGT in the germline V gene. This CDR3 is CAGSRGLAGRSNTGELFF. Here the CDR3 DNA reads TGTGCCGGCAGCCGGGGGCTAGCGGGGCGATCGAACACCGGGGAGCTGTTTTTT.

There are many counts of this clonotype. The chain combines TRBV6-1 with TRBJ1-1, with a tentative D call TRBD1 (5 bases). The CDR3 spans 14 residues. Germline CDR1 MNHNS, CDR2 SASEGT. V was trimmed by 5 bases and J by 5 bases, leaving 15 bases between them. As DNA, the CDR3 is TGTGCCAGCAGTTATGGGGGGACGGCGACTGAAGCTTTCTTT. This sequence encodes CASSYGGTATEAFF.

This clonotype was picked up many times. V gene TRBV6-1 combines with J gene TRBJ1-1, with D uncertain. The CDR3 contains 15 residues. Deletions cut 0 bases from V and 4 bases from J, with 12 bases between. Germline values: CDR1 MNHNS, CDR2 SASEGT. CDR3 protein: CASSEAGSLGTEAFF. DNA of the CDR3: TGTGCCAGCAGTGAAGCGGGGAGTTTGGGCACTGAAGCTTTCTTT.